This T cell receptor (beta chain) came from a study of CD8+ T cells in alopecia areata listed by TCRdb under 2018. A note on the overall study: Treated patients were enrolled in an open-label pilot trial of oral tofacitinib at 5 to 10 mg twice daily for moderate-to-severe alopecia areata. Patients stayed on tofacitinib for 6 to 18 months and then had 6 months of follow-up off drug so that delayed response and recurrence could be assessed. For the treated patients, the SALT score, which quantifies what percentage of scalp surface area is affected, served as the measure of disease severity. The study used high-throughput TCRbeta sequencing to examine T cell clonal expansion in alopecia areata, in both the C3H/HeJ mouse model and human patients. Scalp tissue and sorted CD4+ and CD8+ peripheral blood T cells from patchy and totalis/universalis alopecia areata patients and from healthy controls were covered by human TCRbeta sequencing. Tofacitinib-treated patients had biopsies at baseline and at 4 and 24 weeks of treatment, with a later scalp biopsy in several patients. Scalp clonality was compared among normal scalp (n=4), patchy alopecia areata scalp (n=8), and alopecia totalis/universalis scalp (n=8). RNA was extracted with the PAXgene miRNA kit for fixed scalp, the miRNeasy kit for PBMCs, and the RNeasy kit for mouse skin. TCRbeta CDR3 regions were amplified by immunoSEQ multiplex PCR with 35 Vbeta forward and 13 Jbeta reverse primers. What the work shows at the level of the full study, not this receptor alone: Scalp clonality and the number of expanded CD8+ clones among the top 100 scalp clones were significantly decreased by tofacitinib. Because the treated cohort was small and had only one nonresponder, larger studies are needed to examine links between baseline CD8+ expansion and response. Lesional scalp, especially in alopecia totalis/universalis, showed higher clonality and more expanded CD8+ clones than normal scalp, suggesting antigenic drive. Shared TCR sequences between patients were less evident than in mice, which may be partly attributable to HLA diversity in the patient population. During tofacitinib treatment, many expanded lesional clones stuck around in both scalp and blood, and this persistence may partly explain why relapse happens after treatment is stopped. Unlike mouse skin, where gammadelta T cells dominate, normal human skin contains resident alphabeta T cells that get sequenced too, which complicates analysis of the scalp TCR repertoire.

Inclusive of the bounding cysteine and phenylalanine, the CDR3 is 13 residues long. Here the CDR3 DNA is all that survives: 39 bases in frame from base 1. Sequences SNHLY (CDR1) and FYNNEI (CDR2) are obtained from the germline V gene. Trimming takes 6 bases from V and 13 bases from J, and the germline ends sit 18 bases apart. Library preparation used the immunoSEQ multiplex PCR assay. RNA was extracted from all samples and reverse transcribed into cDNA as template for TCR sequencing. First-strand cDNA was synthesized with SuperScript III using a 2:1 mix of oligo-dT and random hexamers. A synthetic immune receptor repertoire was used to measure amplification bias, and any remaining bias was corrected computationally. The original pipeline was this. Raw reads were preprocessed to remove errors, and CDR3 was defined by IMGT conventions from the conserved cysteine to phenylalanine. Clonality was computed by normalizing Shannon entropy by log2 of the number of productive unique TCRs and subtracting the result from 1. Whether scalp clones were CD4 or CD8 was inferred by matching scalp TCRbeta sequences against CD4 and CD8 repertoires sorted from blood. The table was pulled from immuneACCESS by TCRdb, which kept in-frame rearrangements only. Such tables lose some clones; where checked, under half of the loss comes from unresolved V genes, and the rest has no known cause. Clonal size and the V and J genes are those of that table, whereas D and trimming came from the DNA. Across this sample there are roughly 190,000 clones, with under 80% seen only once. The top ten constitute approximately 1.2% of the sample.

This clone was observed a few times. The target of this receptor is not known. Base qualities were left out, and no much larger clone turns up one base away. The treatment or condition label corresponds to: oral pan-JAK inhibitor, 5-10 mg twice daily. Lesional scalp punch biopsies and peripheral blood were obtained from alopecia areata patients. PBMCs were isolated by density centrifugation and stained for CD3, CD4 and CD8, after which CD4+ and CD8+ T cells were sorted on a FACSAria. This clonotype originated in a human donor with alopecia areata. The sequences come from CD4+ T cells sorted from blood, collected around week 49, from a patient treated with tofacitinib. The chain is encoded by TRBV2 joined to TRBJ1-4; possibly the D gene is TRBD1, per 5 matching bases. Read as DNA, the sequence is TGTGCCAGCAGACCCCCGGGACGTGAAGTACTGTTTTTT. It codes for CASRPPGREVLFF.